The following is a TCR beta chain sequence with its context. Enrolled during active infection, Seattle patients were then followed longitudinally. As handled by the study authors: From reference gene primer amplification, estimates of nucleated cell counts were derived. The data were produced by immunoSEQ multiplex PCR, yet TCRdb's version contains in-frame clones alone and is incomplete. The V and J calls and clone size come from that table; D and trimming were worked out from the DNA. The data contain over 450,000 clones, 85% to 90% of them singletons. Trimming took off 0 bases at V and 5 bases at J, with 16 bases between the two ends. The germline gives CDR1 GTSNPN, CDR2 SVGIG (reference sequence). This CDR3 has 15 amino acids. These data belong to a study of blood T cell repertoires in COVID-19. About the research overall: COVID-19 samples, acute and convalescent, were from the United States, Italy and Spain. PBMCs, B-cell-depleted T cells, or T cells provided the cDNA or gDNA that made up the material.

The source is a woman aged 45-65 years with COVID-19, enrolled during active disease. This chain links TRBV30 with TRBJ2-5, with TRBD1 as a possible D gene (6 bases). Sequencing input: peripheral blood. The CDR3 sequence is CAWSVLGRGYETQYF. In DNA, the CDR3 is TGTGCCTGGAGTGTATTAGGCAGGGGATACGAGACCCAGTACTTC.